This T cell receptor (beta chain) was identified during a study of identical twins. Study-level findings and limits: Out-of-frame alpha sequences common to twins were enriched for low generation probability.

This clonotype has a single count. Its antigen is still unknown. Template switching added a universal primer site, and cDNA bore unique molecular identifiers. Each CDR3 protein is one row after TCRdb ran MiXCR on the 5' RACE reads. The sample holds approximately 500,000 distinct CDR3 sequences, 24% seen once. This same sample was also part of a study on T cells expressing NK-cell markers. That report notes: Among the experiments, several used an anti-gamma-delta TCR antibody to restrict sorting to alpha-beta TCR T cells. The study left the HCMV specificity of expanded NKG2C+ T cell clones unresolved.

Sequencing used CD4+ T cells sorted from blood. This receptor was identified in a woman aged 18-29 years in good health.

The CDR3 protein is CASSQDFGGPPHEQYF. Written as DNA, the CDR3 is TGCGCCAGCAGCCAAGATTTTGGCGGGCCCCCCCACGAGCAGTACTTC. V is TRBV4-3 and J is TRBJ2-7; tentative D call: TRBD2 (5 bases). CDR3 length: 16 amino acids. Trimming took 0 bases from V and 5 from J, leaving 17 bases between them. Germline V gene lookup returns CDR1 LGHNA and CDR2 YSLEER.